The next 22 T cell receptor beta chains were all read from a single sample in a study of monozygotic twins with inflammatory bowel disease. TCRdb re-called the 5' RACE reads and catalogs CDR3 proteins one per entry, DNA excluded. Seen in this sample are 300,000 to 400,000 distinct CDR3 sequences; the ten most common clones hold 2%. Sequencing input: blood. These receptors all stem from a human donor with ulcerative colitis or Crohn's disease, or a healthy co-twin of an affected twin (not recorded which).

The chain carries TRBV7-3 and TRBJ2-1; TCRdb picks TRBD2, but there is no DNA to check that call. Per germline, CDR1 SGHTA and CDR2 FQGTGA. This CDR3 comprises 19 residues. CDR3 protein: CASSLKPGLAGGPVNEQFF.

The chain recombines TRBV5-1 with TRBJ1-1; TCRdb lists TRBD1, though no DNA is available to test this call. The germline V gene has CDR1 SGHRS and CDR2 YFSETQ. There are 14 residues in the CDR3. The CDR3 is CASSPPGFNTEAFF.

This chain joins TRBV7-8 and TRBJ2-7; the TCRdb call, TRBD1, lacks DNA for checking. This CDR3 contains 14 residues. CDR1 SGHVS and CDR2 FQNEAQ come from the germline V gene. This chain's CDR3 is CASTTRDRAYEQYF. Complete variable domain (other parts from reference TRBV7-8 and TRBJ2-7): GAGVSQSPRYKVAKRGQDVALRCDPISGHVSLFWYQQALGQGPEFLTYFQNEAQLDKSGLPSDRFFAERPEGSVSTLKIQRTQQEDSAVYLCASTTRDRAYEQYFGPGTRLTVT.

The rearrangement uses TRBV10-2 and TRBJ2-2. This CDR3 is built from 14 residues. CDR1 is WSHSY, CDR2 SAAADI, per germline. This CDR3 reads CASSEFGSTGELFF.

The chain joins TRBV12-3 or TRBV12-4 to TRBJ1-5; no DNA is available, so the TRBD1 call from TCRdb remains unchecked. The CDR3 is made up of 18 amino acids. The CDR3 sequence: CASSFKYAGIGANQPQHF.

The genes are TRBV20-1 and TRBJ1-6; no DNA is available, so the TRBD1 call from TCRdb remains unchecked. Germline assignment: CDR1 DFQATT and CDR2 SNEGSKA (reference sequence). CDR3 length equals 14 residues. The CDR3 spells CSARMDRENSPLHF.

This chain connects TRBV12-3 or TRBV12-4 to TRBJ2-7; without DNA, the TCRdb call of TRBD1 cannot be checked. The CDR3 consists of 13 residues. CDR3 loop: CASSDRGDNEQYF.

This chain uses TRBV6-5 with TRBJ2-3. The CDR3 totals 13 residues. In germline, CDR1 is MNHEY, CDR2 SVGAGI. Here the CDR3 reads CASSYGSADTQYF.

The V and J genes are TRBV7-3 and TRBJ2-1; TCRdb calls TRBD1, which cannot be checked without DNA. Germline-derived CDR1 and CDR2 are SGHTA and FQGTGA. The CDR3 spans 16 residues. CDR3 in amino acids: CASSEKSTGNYNEQFF.

The rearrangement joins TRBV11-2 to TRBJ1-1. Looked up from germline, CDR1 is SGHAT and CDR2 is FQNNGV. The CDR3 runs 14 residues. CDR3 region: CASSLGGGSPEAFF.

This chain joins TRBV7-8 and TRBJ2-3; TCRdb proposes TRBD2, but this gene call is untestable without DNA. The germline V gene encodes CDR1 SGHVS and CDR2 FQNEAQ. The CDR3 covers 17 residues. The CDR3 sequence: CASSLLTSGTGTDTQYF.

The chain links TRBV19 to TRBJ2-1; TCRdb designates TRBD2, a call that cannot be tested without DNA. The CDR3 sequence is 15 residues long. Germline values: CDR1 LNHDA, CDR2 SQIVND (reference sequence). The CDR3: CASRGLAGSGYEQFF. Together with reference TRBV19 and TRBJ2-1, the CDR3 gives the full variable domain: DGGITQSPKYLFRKEGQNVTLSCEQNLNHDAMYWYRQDPGQGLRLIYYSQIVNDFQKGDIAEGYSVSREKKESFPLTVTSAQKNPTAFYLCASRGLAGSGYEQFFGPGTRLTVL.

This sequence joins TRBV7-9 and TRBJ2-5; TCRdb's D call, TRBD2, is unchecked because there is no DNA. Germline V CDR1 and CDR2: SEHNR, FQNEAQ (reference sequence). The CDR3 is made up of 16 amino acids. The CDR3 sequence: CASSLGTSRLEETQYF.

The J gene is TRBJ2-7, the V gene TRBV27; TCRdb's D gene call, TRBD2, goes unchecked for lack of DNA. This CDR3 region has 15 residues. The germline V gene has CDR1 MNHEY and CDR2 SMNVEV (reference sequence). The CDR3 spells CASAQDYTFFGEQYF.

V is TRBV7-2 and J is TRBJ2-3. In germline, CDR1 is SGHTA, CDR2 FQGNSA. The length of the CDR3 is 14 residues. The CDR3 loop reads CASSLGLWADTQYF.

The chain employs TRBV20-1 and TRBJ2-7; TCRdb indicates TRBD1, and absent DNA this call remains unverified. Germline loops: CDR1 DFQATT, CDR2 SNEGSKA (reference sequence). The CDR3 has 13 amino acids. The CDR3 sequence: CSAWTVPRDEQYF.

The chain joins TRBV5-1 to TRBJ1-2; TCRdb names TRBD1, which stays unverified in the absence of DNA. CDR3 length equals 17 residues. CDR1 SGHRS and CDR2 YFSETQ come from the germline V gene. CDR3 amino acids: CATRPMTGGSTNYGYTF.

The chain carries TRBV5-5 and TRBJ2-1. Germline CDR1 is SGHKS and CDR2 is YYEKEE (reference sequence). The length of the CDR3 is 12 residues. The CDR3 reads CASSLRVNEQFF.

The chain uses TRBV2 and TRBJ2-7; lacking DNA, the TRBD1 call made by TCRdb goes unchecked. This CDR3 spans 12 amino acids. Germline CDR1 reads SNHLY; CDR2 reads FYNNEI. The CDR3 reads CATGQGRYEQYF.

V usage is TRBV18 and J usage is TRBJ2-4. Germline CDR1 is KGHSH and CDR2 is LQKENI. The CDR3 is made up of 14 amino acids. The CDR3 protein is CASSPESVGNMQYF.

J is TRBJ1-5 and V is TRBV6-1. Looked up from germline, CDR1 is MNHNS and CDR2 is SASEGT. The CDR3 consists of 11 residues. This CDR3 is CASNSNQPQHF.

This sequence joins TRBV20-1 and TRBJ2-2; the D call from TCRdb, TRBD1, cannot be confirmed without DNA. The CDR3 has 12 residues. The V gene's germline CDR1 is DFQATT and CDR2 SNEGSKA (reference sequence). The CDR3 reads CSVQGNSGELFF.